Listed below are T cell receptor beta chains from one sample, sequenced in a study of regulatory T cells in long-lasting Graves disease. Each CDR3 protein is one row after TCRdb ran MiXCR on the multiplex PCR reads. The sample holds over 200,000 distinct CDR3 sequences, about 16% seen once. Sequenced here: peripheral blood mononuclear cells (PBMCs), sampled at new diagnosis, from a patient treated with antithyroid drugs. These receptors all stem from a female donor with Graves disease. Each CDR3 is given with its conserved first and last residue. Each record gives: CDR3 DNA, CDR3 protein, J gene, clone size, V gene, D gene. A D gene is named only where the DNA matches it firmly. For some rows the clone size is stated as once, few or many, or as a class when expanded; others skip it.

TGTGCCAGCAGCTCAGTTTTCGGGGGCGTACGTGGCTACACCTTC	CASSSVFGGVRGYTF	TRBJ1-2	many	TRBV7-9	NA
TGCAGTGCTAGGTCGACTAGCGGCAGAGATGAGCAGTTCTTC	CSARSTSGRDEQFF	TRBJ2-1	NA	TRBV20-1	TRBD2
TGTGCCAGCAGCTTACCCCGACGCTATGGCTACACCTTC	CASSLPRRYGYTF	TRBJ1-2	many	TRBV11-3	NA
TGCAGTGCCCCCCTATTTATGGGAGCGTTTGAGGAGGGTGGCTACACCTTC	CSAPLFMGAFEEGGYTF	TRBJ1-2	few	TRBV20-1	NA
TGTGCCACCAGTGACTTCCGGGACAGTGTCTACGAGCAGTACTTC	CATSDFRDSVYEQYF	TRBJ2-7	many	TRBV24-1	TRBD1
TGTGCCAGCAGCTCGCTAGCGGGACAAGACGTCAATGAGCAGTTCTTC	CASSSLAGQDVNEQFF	TRBJ2-1	NA	TRBV13	TRBD2
TGCAGTGCCAACACCCGACTAGCGGGAAACACAGATACGCAGTATTTT	CSANTRLAGNTDTQYF	TRBJ2-3	many	TRBV20-1	TRBD2
TGTGCCAGCAGTTACTCGGGGGAAGGCACCGGGGAGCTGTTTTTT	CASSYSGEGTGELFF	TRBJ2-2	many	TRBV28	NA
TGCGCCAGCAGCCCCGCCGGGACAGGGAGGGAAAAACTGTTTTTT	CASSPAGTGREKLFF	TRBJ1-4	many	TRBV4-1	TRBD1
TGCAGCGTTGGTCAACAGGGGGTACTTGGCTACACCTTC	CSVGQQGVLGYTF	TRBJ1-2	many	TRBV29-1	TRBD1
TGTGCCAGCGGTGGCAGGGTGGGCTACGAGCAGTACTTC	CASGGRVGYEQYF	TRBJ2-7	many	TRBV12-3/TRBV12-4	NA
TGTGCCAGCTTATATGCCAACGTCCTGACTTTC	CASLYANVLTF	TRBJ2-6	many	TRBV2	NA
TGTGCCATCAGTGAATATTCAGATACGCAGTATTTT	CAISEYSDTQYF	TRBJ2-3	NA	TRBV10-3	NA
TGTGCCAGCAGCGACGCCTACACTGAAGCTTTCTTT	CASSDAYTEAFF	TRBJ1-1	many	TRBV14	NA
TGTGCCATCACCGAAGGACAGGGGAGTAACTATGGCTACACCTTC	CAITEGQGSNYGYTF	TRBJ1-2	once	TRBV10-3	TRBD1
TGTGCCAGCAGTTTATCAGGACAGGGTCGTGGCTACACCTTC	CASSLSGQGRGYTF	TRBJ1-2	many	TRBV27	TRBD1
TGCGCCAGCAGCCTACAGGGGTTAGGGTATGGCTACACCTTC	CASSLQGLGYGYTF	TRBJ1-2	NA	TRBV5-1	TRBD1
TGTGCCAGCAGTTCCCCGGAGGGGGCGAGGGAGACCCAGTACTTC	CASSSPEGARETQYF	TRBJ2-5	many	TRBV28	NA
TGTGCCAGCAGTTGGGGAGATAATTCACCCCTCCACTTT	CASSWGDNSPLHF	TRBJ1-6	NA	TRBV12-3/TRBV12-4	NA
TGTGCCAGTAGTATCATGGGTAACACCGGGGAGCTGTTTTTT	CASSIMGNTGELFF	TRBJ2-2	many	TRBV19	NA
TGTGCCAGCAGCCCCGCCTCTAGAGAACAACACTTC	CASSPASREQHF	TRBJ2-4	NA	TRBV7-9	NA
TGTGCCATCAGGATGGACAAGTACCAAGAGACCCAGTACTTC	CAIRMDKYQETQYF	TRBJ2-5	many	TRBV10-3	NA
TGTGCCAGTAGTATCCAAGGGGTCTATGGCTACACCTTC	CASSIQGVYGYTF	TRBJ1-2	few	TRBV19	NA
TGTGCCAGCAGTTTCTCATTCCAGGAATGGTCTAGGACTGAAGCTTTCTTT	CASSFSFQEWSRTEAFF	TRBJ1-1	many	TRBV28	NA
TGTGCCAGCACAGACAGGGAATACACCGGGGAGCTGTTTTTT	CASTDREYTGELFF	TRBJ2-2	many	TRBV12-3/TRBV12-4	TRBD1
TGTGCCAGCAGCGCCGGGGGGAACCTTAATTCAGAGACCCAGTACTTC	CASSAGGNLNSETQYF	TRBJ2-5	NA	TRBV28	TRBD2
TGTGCCAGCAGCGCCGTACCGGGACACCCCAATGAGCAGTTCTTC	CASSAVPGHPNEQFF	TRBJ2-1	many	TRBV5-6	NA
TGTGCCAGTAGTTATACAGGGGTTTCAAACCAGCCCCAGCATTTT	CASSYTGVSNQPQHF	TRBJ1-5	many	TRBV19	TRBD1
TGTGCCAGCAGTGAAGCGCAAACTAGCGTTTCCAACGAGCAGTACTTC	CASSEAQTSVSNEQYF	TRBJ2-7	NA	TRBV6-1	TRBD2
TGTGCCAGCAGTGACTCGCAATTAGTCCTGGAAGAGACCCAGTACTTC	CASSDSQLVLEETQYF	TRBJ2-5	NA	TRBV6-4	NA
TGTGCCAGCAGTAACAGGGGAAGCTATGGCTACACCTTC	CASSNRGSYGYTF	TRBJ1-2	many	TRBV2	TRBD1
TGTGCCTGGAGTTTGGTAGCATACTACGAGCAGTACTTC	CAWSLVAYYEQYF	TRBJ2-7	many	TRBV30	NA
TGTGCCAGCAGTCGGGCCTACCAAGAGACCCAGTACTTC	CASSRAYQETQYF	TRBJ2-5	many	TRBV11-2	NA
TGTGCCAGCAGCTCCCTAGCATCCGCAGATACGCAGTATTTT	CASSSLASADTQYF	TRBJ2-3	many	TRBV7-2	NA
TGCAGTGCTCTTAACACTGGGGCCAACGTCCTGACTTTC	CSALNTGANVLTF	TRBJ2-6	NA	TRBV20-1	NA
TGTGCCAGCAGCGGGAGGGAGGCTAGCGGGAGGATAGCCTACAATGAGCAGTTCTTC	CASSGREASGRIAYNEQFF	TRBJ2-1	NA	TRBV7-9	TRBD2
TGTGCCAGCAGTCAGACAGCAACTAATGAAAAACTGTTTTTT	CASSQTATNEKLFF	TRBJ1-4	many	TRBV3-1	NA
TGTGCCAGCAGTTCCCACCACGAGGAAGAAGAGACCCAGTACTTC	CASSSHHEEEETQYF	TRBJ2-5	many	TRBV28	NA
TGTGCCACCAGTGGTTACGGTAACACCGGGGAGCTGTTTTTT	CATSGYGNTGELFF	TRBJ2-2	NA	TRBV24-1	NA
TGTGCCAGCAGTTTCCTAAGCGGGAGGGCCTACACCGGGGAGCTGTTTTTT	CASSFLSGRAYTGELFF	TRBJ2-2	many	TRBV12-3/TRBV12-4	TRBD2
TGTGCTAGTGGCCCCCCCGACAGGGTCACCGGGGAGCTGTTTTTT	CASGPPDRVTGELFF	TRBJ2-2	many	TRBV12-5	TRBD1
TGTGCCAGCAGTTTGCTGGGGGGGGAGACCCAGTACTTC	CASSLLGGETQYF	TRBJ2-5	many	TRBV12-3/TRBV12-4	TRBD2
TGTGCCAGCAGCTTATTTCAAGGGCGGGGATACAATGAGCAGTTCTTC	CASSLFQGRGYNEQFF	TRBJ2-1	many	TRBV7-3	NA
TGCAGTGCTAGAGGCTGGAGCGGAGCGGGAGGTTCAGATACGCAGTATTTT	CSARGWSGAGGSDTQYF	TRBJ2-3	NA	TRBV20-1	TRBD2
TGTGCCAGCAGCTTAGACCCGGTAAACACTGAAGCTTTCTTT	CASSLDPVNTEAFF	TRBJ1-1	many	TRBV11-2	NA
TGTGCCAGCAGTTGGCGAAGATACGAGCAGTACTTC	CASSWRRYEQYF	TRBJ2-7	many	TRBV6-5	NA
TGTGCCAGCAGTGAGCGGGGGTATCAGCCCCAGCATTTT	CASSERGYQPQHF	TRBJ1-5	many	TRBV2	NA
TGTGCCAGCTACCCGGCCCTTACTAGCGGACAAGAGACCCAGTACTTC	CASYPALTSGQETQYF	TRBJ2-5	NA	TRBV7-9	TRBD2
TGTGCCAGCAGCGTCGGCGAGTGGGCTAGCGGGAGCTCCTACAATGAGCAGTTCTTC	CASSVGEWASGSSYNEQFF	TRBJ2-1	NA	TRBV9	TRBD2
TGCAGTGCTGTCGGGACTAGCGGAAGCACAGATACGCAGTATTTT	CSAVGTSGSTDTQYF	TRBJ2-3	many	TRBV20-1	TRBD2
TGTGCCCGCCTCGGGGGCGGTGGGACAGGACTAGGAGAGCAGTACTTC	CARLGGGGTGLGEQYF	TRBJ2-7	many	TRBV28	NA
TGTGCCAGCAGCTCCGCCTCGGGGATGACCTACAATGAGCAGTTCTTC	CASSSASGMTYNEQFF	TRBJ2-1	many	TRBV11-3	NA
TGTGCCAGCAGCTTGGGTACATTTACCTCCTACGAGCAGTACTTC	CASSLGTFTSYEQYF	TRBJ2-7	few	TRBV5-8	NA
TGTGCCAGCAGTTCCTCCCGACTGGCAGATACGCAGTATTTT	CASSSSRLADTQYF	TRBJ2-3	many	TRBV28	NA
TGTGCCAGCAGTCCCTCTCCAGGGGGAGCTAACTATGGCTACACCTTC	CASSPSPGGANYGYTF	TRBJ1-2	many	TRBV12-3/TRBV12-4	TRBD1
TGTGCCAGCATGCGAGACATCGGGCAGAACACCATATATTTT	CASMRDIGQNTIYF	TRBJ1-3	few	TRBV7-9	NA
TGTGCCAGCAGCCCTGGGGTGGGAGTAGGCACCGGGGAGCTGTTTTTT	CASSPGVGVGTGELFF	TRBJ2-2	few	TRBV9	NA
TGTGCCAGCAGCCACAGAGGACGGAACACTGAAGCTTTCTTT	CASSHRGRNTEAFF	TRBJ1-1	many	TRBV3-1	NA
TGTGCCAGCTCACCAAGGGGAGGCGAGCAGTACTTC	CASSPRGGEQYF	TRBJ2-7	many	TRBV18	NA